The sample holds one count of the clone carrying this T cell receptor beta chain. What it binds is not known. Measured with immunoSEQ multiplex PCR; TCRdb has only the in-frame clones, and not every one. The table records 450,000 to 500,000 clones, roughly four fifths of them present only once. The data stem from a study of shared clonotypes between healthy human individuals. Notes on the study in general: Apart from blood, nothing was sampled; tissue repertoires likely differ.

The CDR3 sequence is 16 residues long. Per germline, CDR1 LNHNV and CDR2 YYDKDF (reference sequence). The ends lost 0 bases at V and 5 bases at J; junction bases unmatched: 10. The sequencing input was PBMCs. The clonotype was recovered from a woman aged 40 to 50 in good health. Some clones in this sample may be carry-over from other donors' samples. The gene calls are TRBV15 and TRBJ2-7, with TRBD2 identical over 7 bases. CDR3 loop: CATSRDSEGGRNEQYF. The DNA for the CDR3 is TGTGCCACCAGCAGAGATTCTGAGGGAGGGCGGAACGAGCAGTACTTC.